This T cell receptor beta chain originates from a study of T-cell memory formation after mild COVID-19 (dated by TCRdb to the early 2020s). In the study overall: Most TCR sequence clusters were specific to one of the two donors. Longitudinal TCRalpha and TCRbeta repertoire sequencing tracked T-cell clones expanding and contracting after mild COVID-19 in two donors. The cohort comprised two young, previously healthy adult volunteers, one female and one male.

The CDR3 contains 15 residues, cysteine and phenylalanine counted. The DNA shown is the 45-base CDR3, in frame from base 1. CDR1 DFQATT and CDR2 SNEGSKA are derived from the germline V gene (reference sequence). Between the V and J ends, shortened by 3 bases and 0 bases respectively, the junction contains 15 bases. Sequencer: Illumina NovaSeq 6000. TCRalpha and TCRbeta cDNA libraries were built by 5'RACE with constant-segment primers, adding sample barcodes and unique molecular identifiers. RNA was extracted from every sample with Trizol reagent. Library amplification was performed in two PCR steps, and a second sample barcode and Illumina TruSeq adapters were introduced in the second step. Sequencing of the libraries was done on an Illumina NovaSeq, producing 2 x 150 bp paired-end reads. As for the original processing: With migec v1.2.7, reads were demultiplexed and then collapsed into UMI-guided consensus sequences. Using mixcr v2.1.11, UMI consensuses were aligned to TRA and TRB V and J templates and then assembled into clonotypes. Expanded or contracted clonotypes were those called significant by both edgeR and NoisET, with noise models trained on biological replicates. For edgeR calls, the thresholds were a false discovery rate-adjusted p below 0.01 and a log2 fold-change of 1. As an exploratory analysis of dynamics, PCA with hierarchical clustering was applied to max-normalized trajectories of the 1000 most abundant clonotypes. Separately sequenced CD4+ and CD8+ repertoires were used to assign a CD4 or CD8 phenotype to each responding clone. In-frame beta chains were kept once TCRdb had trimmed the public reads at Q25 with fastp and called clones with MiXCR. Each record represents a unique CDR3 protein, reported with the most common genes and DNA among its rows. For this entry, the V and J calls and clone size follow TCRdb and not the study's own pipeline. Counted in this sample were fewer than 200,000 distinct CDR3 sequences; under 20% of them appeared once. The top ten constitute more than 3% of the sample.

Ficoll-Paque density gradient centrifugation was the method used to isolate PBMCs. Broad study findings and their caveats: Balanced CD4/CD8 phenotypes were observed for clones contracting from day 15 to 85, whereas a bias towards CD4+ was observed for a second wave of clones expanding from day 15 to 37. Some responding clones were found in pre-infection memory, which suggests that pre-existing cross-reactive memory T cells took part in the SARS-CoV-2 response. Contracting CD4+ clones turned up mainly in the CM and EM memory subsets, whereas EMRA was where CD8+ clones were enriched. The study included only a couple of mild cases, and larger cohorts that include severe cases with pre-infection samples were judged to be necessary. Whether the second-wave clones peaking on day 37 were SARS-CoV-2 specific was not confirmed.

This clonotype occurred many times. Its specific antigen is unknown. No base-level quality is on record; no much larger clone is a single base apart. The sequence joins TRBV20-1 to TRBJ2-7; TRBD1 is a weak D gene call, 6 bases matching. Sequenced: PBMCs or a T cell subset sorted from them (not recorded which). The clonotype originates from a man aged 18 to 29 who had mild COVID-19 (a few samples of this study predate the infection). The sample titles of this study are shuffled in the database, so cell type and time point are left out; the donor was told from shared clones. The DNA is TGCAGTGCTAGTTCGGACAGTTGGAGCTCCTACGAGCAGTACTTC. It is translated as CSASSDSWSSYEQYF.